The 26 T cell receptor beta chains in this list originate from one sample, sequenced in a study of identical twins. TCRdb re-called the 5' RACE reads with MiXCR, one entry per CDR3 protein. The top ten hold roughly 12% of the sample, which has about 100,000 distinct CDR3 sequences, roughly 6% seen once. The source material was memory T cells sorted from blood. The receptors were gathered from a woman in her forties or fifties in good health.

The sample holds many counts of this clonotype. V is TRBV2 and J is TRBJ2-3; 9 nucleotides line up with TRBD2. This CDR3 is 15 amino acids long. The V gene's germline CDR1 is SNHLY and CDR2 FYNNEI. Germline trimming cut 4 bases from V and 4 bases from J; bases unmatched to any gene: 6. CDR3 amino acids: CASSAGSGRSDTQYF. CDR3 DNA sequence: TGTGCCAGCAGTGCGGGTAGCGGGAGATCAGATACGCAGTATTTT.

The table lists this clonotype with a few counts. The chain carries TRBV10-3 and TRBJ2-5; D may be TRBD1 (6 bases). The CDR3 consists of 12 residues. The V gene's germline CDR1 is ENHRY and CDR2 SYGVKD. V was trimmed by 5 bases and J by 3 bases, leaving 7 bases between them. The CDR3 protein is CAISHREETQYF. DNA for the CDR3: TGTGCCATCAGTCACAGGGAAGAGACCCAGTACTTC.

This clonotype has ten or more counts. The V call is TRBV20-1, the J call TRBJ2-7; D may be TRBD1 or TRBD2 (5 bases each). This CDR3 is 15 amino acids long. Germline V CDR1 and CDR2: DFQATT, SNEGSKA (reference sequence). Trimming stripped 0 bases from V and 3 bases from J, with 15 bases between. The CDR3 loop is CSARDFVGDGYEQYF. In DNA form, the CDR3 reads TGCAGTGCTAGAGATTTCGTTGGGGACGGCTACGAGCAGTACTTC.

V is TRBV5-5 and J is TRBJ2-1; D is uncertain. From germline, CDR1 is SGHKS and CDR2 YYEKEE (reference sequence). The CDR3 covers 14 residues. V was trimmed by 5 bases and J by 2 bases, leaving 11 bases between them. This chain's CDR3 is CASSLGSTYNEQFF. DNA for the CDR3: TGTGCCAGCAGTCTCGGGTCTACCTACAATGAGCAGTTCTTC.

There are many counts of this clonotype. This rearrangement joins TRBV6-5 to TRBJ1-2; D gene ambiguous. The CDR3 extends over 12 amino acids. V shed 5 bases and J shed 7 bases, with 11 bases lying between them. CDR1 MNHEY and CDR2 SVGAGI come from the germline V gene. The CDR3 region is CASSETSFGYTF. The DNA of the CDR3 is TGTGCCAGCAGTGAAACAAGTTTTGGCTACACCTTC.

This clonotype was seen a handful of times. This chain joins TRBV21-1 and TRBJ2-7. TRBV21-1 constitutes a pseudogene. CDR3 length: 16 amino acids. CDR3 protein: CASSPHFFGSTYEQYF. DNA of the CDR3: TGTGCCAGCAGCCCTCACTTTTTCGGGAGTACCTACGAGCAGTACTTC.

This clonotype was seen at least ten times. The J gene is TRBJ2-3, the V gene TRBV3-1; unclear D gene. The CDR3 sequence is 14 residues long. CDR1 and CDR2 (germline): LGHDT, YNNKEL (reference sequence). V was shortened by 3 bases and J by 3 bases, with 10 bases between the two germline ends. The CDR3 protein is CASSQGSVTDTQYF. The CDR3 coding sequence is TGTGCCAGCAGCCAGGGGTCAGTAACAGATACGCAGTATTTT.

This clonotype has a handful of counts. The V call is TRBV28, the J call TRBJ1-5; 7 bases align to TRBD1. The V gene's germline CDR1 is MDHEN and CDR2 SYDVKM. This CDR3 is built from 16 residues. V lost 6 bases and J lost 6; bases outside the gene matches: 14. Here the CDR3 reads CASSLLGGDRSQPQHF. In nucleotides, the CDR3 is TGTGCCAGCAGCCTCCTCGGCGGGGACAGAAGTCAGCCCCAGCATTTT.

This clonotype has ten or more counts. The gene calls are TRBV30 and TRBJ1-3; the D gene is possibly TRBD1 (5 bases). V was cut by 2 bases and J by 1 base, with 18 bases left in between. Per the germline V gene, CDR1 is GTSNPN and CDR2 is SVGIG (reference sequence). The CDR3 is 17 amino acids. The CDR3 reads CAWSSALRGFSGNTIYF. As DNA, the CDR3 is TGTGCCTGGAGTTCTGCTCTTCGGGGGTTTTCTGGAAACACCATATATTTT. Looking up the rest from reference TRBV30 and TRBJ1-3 gives the full variable domain: SQTIHQWPATLVQPVGSPLSLECTVEGTSNPNLYWYRQAAGRGLQLLFYSVGIGQISSEVPQNLSASRPQDRQFILSSKKLLLSDSGFYLCAWSSALRGFSGNTIYFGEGSWLTVV.

This clonotype has a count of ten or more. This chain links TRBV7-9 with TRBJ2-7; TRBD2 aligns across 12 bases. Germline assignment: CDR1 SEHNR and CDR2 FQNEAQ (reference sequence). CDR3 length: 17 amino acids. With 5 bases clipped from V and 1 base from J, the junction kept 9 bases outside the gene matches. The CDR3 protein is CASSPGLAGSSSYEQYV. In DNA form, the CDR3 reads TGTGCCAGCAGCCCTGGACTAGCGGGGAGCTCATCCTACGAGCAGTACGTC.

There are a few counts of this clonotype. The rearrangement links TRBV19 to TRBJ1-2; D gene unclear. The V gene lost 10 bases and the J gene lost 7 bases, with 16 bases spanning the gap. The CDR3 loop spans 12 amino acids. Looked up from germline, CDR1 is LNHDA and CDR2 is SQIVND (reference sequence). CDR3 sequence (DNA): TGTGCCACATCCAAGGAATATGGTGGCTACACCTTC. Translating it yields CATSKEYGGYTF.

This clonotype was counted many times. This chain links TRBV29-1 with TRBJ1-1; TRBD1 matches at 12 bases. Germline V CDR1 and CDR2: SQVTM, ANQGSEA. This CDR3 region has 15 residues. Unmatched junction bases numbered 8, after V lost 5 bases and J lost 4 bases. The CDR3 is CSVRGGDRGPTEAFF. The CDR3 DNA reads as TGCAGCGTTAGGGGGGGGGACAGGGGGCCCACTGAAGCTTTCTTT.

This clonotype was seen repeatedly, ten times or more. The V gene is TRBV5-1, the J gene TRBJ2-3; 9 nucleotides match TRBD2. Per germline, CDR1 SGHRS and CDR2 YFSETQ. The CDR3 length is 16 residues. V trimming: 4 bases; J trimming: 4 bases; junction bases outside the gene matches: 10. CDR3 amino acids: CASSPTGAGGPDTQYF. The DNA of the CDR3 is TGCGCCAGCAGCCCCACGGGTGCGGGAGGGCCAGATACGCAGTATTTT.

At least ten counts were recorded for this clonotype. V is TRBV5-1 and J is TRBJ2-3; D gene ambiguous. There are 12 residues in the CDR3. V was clipped by 0 bases and J by 8 bases, with 7 bases between them. Looked up from germline, CDR1 is SGHRS and CDR2 is YFSETQ. DNA for the CDR3: TGCGCCAGCAGCTTGGAAGGGCTTACGCAGTATTTT. Protein product: CASSLEGLTQYF.

This clonotype has a count of ten or more. The V gene is TRBV7-3, the J gene TRBJ2-5; 7 bases align to TRBD1. Trimming at V came to 5 bases and at J to 5 bases, leaving 5 bases not matched to a gene. The CDR3 length is 13 residues. CDR1 and CDR2 (germline): SGHTA, FQGTGA. CDR3 sequence reads: CASSRDRVETQYF. The CDR3 region has the DNA TGTGCCAGCAGCCGCGACAGGGTTGAGACCCAGTACTTC.

The sample holds a few counts of this clonotype. The V and J genes are TRBV6-2 or TRBV6-3 and TRBJ2-6; 7 nucleotides agree with TRBD2. The CDR3 length is 17 residues. Germline V gene data show CDR1 as MNHEY and CDR2 as SVGEGT. The junction had 6 bases not matched to a gene; V was cut back by 2 bases and J by 2 bases. The chain's CDR3 is CASSYETGGAGANVLTF. The CDR3 region has the DNA TGTGCCAGCAGTTACGAGACGGGAGGTGCTGGGGCCAACGTCCTGACTTTC.

This clonotype came up many times. The chain recombines TRBV13 with TRBJ2-5; the D gene could be TRBD1 or TRBD2 (5 bases each). The CDR3 length is 16 residues. Germline CDR1 PRHDT, CDR2 FYEKMQ (reference sequence). Trimming removed 6 bases at V and 2 bases at J, with 19 bases between. The DNA of the CDR3 is TGTGCCAGCAGTTGCACCGGGTCGGGGCGGCAAGAGACCCAGTACTTC. This encodes CASSCTGSGRQETQYF.

The V call is TRBV11-3, the J call TRBJ2-5, with TRBD1 as a possible D gene (6 bases). This CDR3 spans 14 amino acids. Trimming cost V 5 bases and J 7 bases, with 17 bases left between them. In germline, CDR1 is SGHNT, CDR2 YENEEA. CDR3 loop: CASSPTGQIRTQYF. In DNA form, the CDR3 reads TGTGCCAGCAGCCCTACCGGACAGATTCGGACCCAGTACTTC.

There are many counts of this clonotype. This chain uses TRBV12-3 or TRBV12-4 with TRBJ2-1, with TRBD2 matching 11 bases. The V gene end was trimmed by 3 bases and the J gene end by 7 bases; junction bases not matched to a gene: 5. The CDR3 runs to 15 residues. CDR3 in amino acids: CASSLLAGGHNEQFF. Written as DNA, the CDR3 is TGTGCCAGCAGTTTGTTAGCGGGAGGGCATAATGAGCAGTTCTTC.

This clonotype was seen repeatedly, ten times or more. This chain uses TRBV4-2 with TRBJ2-1, with 7 positions matching TRBD2. The CDR3 runs 16 residues. The germline gives CDR1 LGHNA, CDR2 YNFKEQ. Trimming took 0 bases from V and 6 from J; bases not matched to a gene: 8. The CDR3 nucleotides are TGTGCCAGCAGCCAAGATGGCCAGCGGGATCGCAATGAGCAGTTCTTC. The encoded protein is CASSQDGQRDRNEQFF.

This clonotype was recorded at least ten times. The chain links TRBV27 to TRBJ2-7; D is tentatively TRBD1 or TRBD2 (5 bases each). This CDR3 is 13 amino acids long. Germline V CDR1 and CDR2: MNHEY, SMNVEV (reference sequence). V lost 4 bases to trimming and J lost 7 bases, with 14 bases between them. The CDR3, as DNA: TGTGCCAGCAGTTCCCTTTCGGGGCGGGAGCAGTACGTC. Translation: CASSSLSGREQYV.

The chain combines TRBV5-1 with TRBJ1-4; no firm D call. The CDR3 totals 14 residues. Deletions cut 3 bases from V and 8 bases from J, with 14 bases between. The germline gives CDR1 SGHRS, CDR2 YFSETQ. CDR3 protein: CASSSGSTREKLFF. The DNA of the CDR3 is TGCGCCAGCAGCTCCGGGTCCACGAGGGAAAAACTGTTTTTT. Together with reference TRBV5-1 and TRBJ1-4, the CDR3 gives the full variable domain: KAGVTQTPRYLIKTRGQQVTLSCSPISGHRSVSWYQQTPGQGLQFLFEYFSETQRNKGNFPGRFSGRQFSNSRSEMNVSTLELGDSALYLCASSSGSTREKLFFGSGTQLSVL.

The J gene is TRBJ2-7, the V gene TRBV5-6, with 11 bases identical to TRBD2. The CDR3 has 17 residues. V lost 0 bases and J lost 7; bases outside the gene matches: 12. CDR1 is SGHDT, CDR2 YYEEEE, per germline. The CDR3 DNA follows: TGTGCCAGCAGCTTGGTTACTAGCGGGAGCCGCTTGGGTGAGCAGTACTTC. This codes for CASSLVTSGSRLGEQYF.

Note on this clonotype: This is likely a read error, given that the CDR3 carries no conserved phenylalanine or tryptophan at its end. The chain couples TRBV5-1 to TRBJ1-4, with 8 bases aligning to TRBD1. V lost 4 bases and J lost 6; bases outside the gene matches: 5. The germline V gene encodes CDR1 SGHRS and CDR2 YFSETQ. This CDR3 region has 14 residues. The CDR3 loop reads CASSPGQDYEKLFC. The CDR3 nucleotides are TGCGCCAGCAGCCCGGGACAGGATTATGAAAAACTGTTTTGT.

The sample holds many counts of this clonotype. This chain connects TRBV12-3 or TRBV12-4 to TRBJ1-4; D gene uncertain. The germline V and J ends were trimmed by 5 bases and 2 bases, with 12 bases remaining between them. This CDR3 comprises 15 residues. The CDR3 DNA reads as TGTGCCAGCAGTGTACTCCGCTCGACTAATGAAAAACTGTTTTTT. Amino acids: CASSVLRSTNEKLFF.

This clonotype was counted at least ten times. J is TRBJ2-7 and V is TRBV12-3 or TRBV12-4; D gene unclear. This CDR3 is built from 11 residues. V was pared by 3 bases and J by 5 bases, with 5 bases between. The CDR3 protein is CASSLIHEQYF. The CDR3 nucleotides read TGTGCCAGCAGTTTGATCCACGAGCAGTACTTC.